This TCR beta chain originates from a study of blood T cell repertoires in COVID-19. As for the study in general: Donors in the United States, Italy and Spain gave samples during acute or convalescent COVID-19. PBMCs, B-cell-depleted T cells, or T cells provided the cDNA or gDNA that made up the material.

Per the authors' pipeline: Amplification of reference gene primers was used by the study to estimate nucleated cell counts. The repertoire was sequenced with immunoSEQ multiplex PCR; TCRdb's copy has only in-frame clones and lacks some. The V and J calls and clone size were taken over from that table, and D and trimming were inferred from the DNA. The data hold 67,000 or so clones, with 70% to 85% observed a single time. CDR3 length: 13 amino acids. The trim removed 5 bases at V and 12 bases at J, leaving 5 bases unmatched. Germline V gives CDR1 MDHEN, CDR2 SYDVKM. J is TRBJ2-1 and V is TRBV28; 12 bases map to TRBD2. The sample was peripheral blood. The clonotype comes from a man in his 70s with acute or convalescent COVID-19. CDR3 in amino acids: CASSTGLAGMQFF. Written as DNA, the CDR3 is TGTGCCAGCAGTACCGGACTAGCGGGAATGCAGTTCTTC.